A single sample gave rise to the 18 T cell receptor beta chains below, sequenced in a study of T cells in pancreatic ductal adenocarcinoma. No neoadjuvant therapy was given to the selected pancreatic ductal adenocarcinoma patients before their surgery. Using immunoSEQ multiplex PCR, the repertoire was profiled, and TCRdb retains in-frame clones only, with some absent. The top ten clones hold less than 4% of a sample with roughly 100,000 clones, about 96% of them seen once. What was sequenced was PBMCs. The receptors here all came from a human donor with pancreatic ductal adenocarcinoma.

The chain joins TRBV2 to TRBJ1-2, with D perhaps TRBD1 (5 bases). CDR1 SNHLY and CDR2 FYNNEI come from the germline V gene. The V end was cut by 3 bases, the J end by 8 bases, with 22 bases between. There are 16 residues in the CDR3. DNA of the CDR3: TGTGCCAGCAGTGATAGTTTGGCGGAGGGGACGGAAGGCTACACCTTC. Encoded protein: CASSDSLAEGTEGYTF. The entire variable domain, with the rest obtained from reference TRBV2 and TRBJ1-2, is as follows: EPEVTQTPSHQVTQMGQEVILRCVPISNHLYFYWYRQILGQKVEFLVSFYNNEISEKSEIFDDQFSVERPDGSNFTLKIRSTKLEDSAMYFCASSDSLAEGTEGYTFGSGTRLTVV.

The chain employs TRBV7-2 and TRBJ1-5; D gene unclear. Germline V gene data show CDR1 as SGHTA and CDR2 as FQGNSA. V lost 2 bases and J 3 bases, leaving 5 bases between the germline ends. This CDR3 comprises 13 residues. In DNA form, the CDR3 reads TGTGCCAGCAGCTTACAGGACAATCAGCCCCAGCATTTT. Translation: CASSLQDNQPQHF.

The chain has TRBV6-6 and TRBJ2-7; D is perhaps TRBD1 (8 bases). Looked up from germline, CDR1 is MNHNY and CDR2 is SVGAGI (reference sequence). The germline V and J ends were trimmed by 3 bases and 2 bases, with 14 bases remaining between them. The CDR3 runs 15 residues. This CDR3 is CASSYTGGEAYEQYF. CDR3 sequence (DNA): TGTGCCAGCAGTTATACAGGGGGGGAAGCCTACGAGCAGTACTTC.

The chain employs TRBV7-3 and TRBJ1-1, with 8 bases matching TRBD1. Trimming cost V 5 bases and J 4 bases; bases outside gene matches: 9. Per the germline V gene, CDR1 is SGHTA and CDR2 is FQGTGA. The CDR3 consists of 15 residues. CDR3 in DNA: TGTGCCAGCAGCCCCTCTGGACAGGGTCCCACTGAAGCTTTCTTT. This gives the protein CASSPSGQGPTEAFF.

This chain connects TRBV5-1 to TRBJ2-1, with 10 bases fitting TRBD1. The CDR3 sequence is 13 residues long. Germline V gives CDR1 SGHRS, CDR2 YFSETQ. J lost 12 bases, V lost 2 bases, and 5 bases had no gene match. The CDR3 DNA is TGCGCCAGCAGCTTCGGGACAGGGGCTCTGCAGTTCTTC. Protein sequence: CASSFGTGALQFF.

This chain connects TRBV5-1 to TRBJ1-1; no definite D call. CDR1 and CDR2 from the germline V gene are SGHRS and YFSETQ. The CDR3 extends over 13 amino acids. The V end was cut by 7 bases, the J end by 3 bases, with 13 bases between. CDR3 coding DNA: TGCGCCAGCTTTGAAGCCCCACACACTGAAGCTTTCTTT. It encodes CASFEAPHTEAFF.

This clone was observed a handful of times. At the DNA level, this CDR3 is encoded by other sequences in the same sample as well. V is TRBV29-1 and J is TRBJ2-2; D possibly corresponds to TRBD1 (5 bases). Germline-derived CDR1 and CDR2 are SQVTM and ANQGSEA. The CDR3 extends over 14 amino acids. Between the trimmed V and J ends, which lost 7 bases and 4 bases, there was a span of 16 bases. CDR3 in amino acids: CSARAQDRTGELFF. In DNA, the CDR3 is TGCAGCGCTAGGGCACAGGATCGCACCGGGGAGCTGTTTTTT.

The J gene is TRBJ2-7, the V gene TRBV5-1, with 9 bases lining up with TRBD1. Germline values: CDR1 SGHRS, CDR2 YFSETQ. The V gene end was trimmed by 5 bases and the J gene end by 4 bases; junction bases not matched to a gene: 7. The CDR3 loop spans 14 amino acids. CDR3 nucleotides: TGCGCCAGCAGTTCCGGGACAGGGAATTACGAGCAGTACTTC. Translated, it gives CASSSGTGNYEQYF.

The chain recombines TRBV7-3 with TRBJ2-1, with 8 bases that match TRBD1. The germline V gene has CDR1 SGHTA and CDR2 FQGTGA. The V and J ends lost 6 bases and 7 bases, in that order; junction bases with no gene match: 11. The CDR3 has 15 amino acids. DNA of the CDR3: TGTGCCAGCAGGGATGGCCCGGGACAGGAAAATGAGCAGTTCTTC. Translation: CASRDGPGQENEQFF.

The V and J genes are TRBV11-2 and TRBJ1-4, with TRBD1 matching over 7 bases. V dropped 5 bases and J dropped 4; count of bases not matched to a gene: 10. There are 16 residues in the CDR3. Germline V gene data show CDR1 as SGHAT and CDR2 as FQNNGV. CDR3 DNA sequence: TGTGCCAGCAGCCCGGACAGGCGCCAGGTTAATGAAAAACTGTTTTTT. Protein sequence: CASSPDRRQVNEKLFF.

V gene TRBV6-5 combines with J gene TRBJ2-5, with a tentative D call TRBD2 (6 bases). V was pared by 1 base and J by 6 bases, with 12 bases between. The V gene's germline CDR1 is MNHEY and CDR2 SVGAGI. The CDR3 loop spans 14 amino acids. The CDR3 loop reads CASSYLTSLKTQYF. The CDR3 nucleotides are TGTGCCAGCAGTTACTTAACTAGCTTGAAGACCCAGTACTTC.

Note on this clone: Distinct nucleotide sequences in the sample also encode this CDR3. The chain employs TRBV28 and TRBJ1-5; D is ambiguous. CDR3 length: 12 amino acids. Germline-derived CDR1 and CDR2 are MDHEN and SYDVKM. Trimming took off 2 bases at V and 5 bases at J, with 4 bases between the two ends. Here the CDR3 reads CASSLADQPQHF. CDR3 DNA: TGTGCCAGCAGTTTAGCGGATCAGCCCCAGCATTTT.

The rearrangement uses TRBV15 and TRBJ1-2; TRBD1 matches 8 bases. This CDR3 region has 14 residues. Germline CDR1 is LNHNV and CDR2 is YYDKDF (reference sequence). V shed 5 bases and J 4 bases; nucleotides not matched to a gene: 6. The CDR3 sequence: CATSGADRAYGYTF. In DNA, the CDR3 is TGTGCCACCAGCGGCGCGGACAGGGCCTATGGCTACACCTTC. Full variable domain (remainder filled in from reference TRBV15 and TRBJ1-2): DAMVIQNPRYQVTQFGKPVTLSCSQTLNHNVMYWYQQKSSQAPKLLFHYYDKDFNNEADTPDNFQSRRPNTSFCFLDIRSPGLGDTAMYLCATSGADRAYGYTFGSGTRLTVV.

The rearrangement uses TRBV19 and TRBJ2-1; 8 bases map to TRBD2. V shed 5 bases and J 10 bases; nucleotides not matched to a gene: 10. Germline CDR1 reads LNHDA; CDR2 reads SQIVND (reference sequence). This CDR3 has 14 amino acids. The CDR3 DNA reads as TGTGCCAGTAGTTGGGGACTAGGTATCTGGGAGCAGTTCTTC. Translation: CASSWGLGIWEQFF. Based on the CDR3 plus reference TRBV19 and TRBJ2-1, the full variable domain is DGGITQSPKYLFRKEGQNVTLSCEQNLNHDAMYWYRQDPGQGLRLIYYSQIVNDFQKGDIAEGYSVSREKKESFPLTVTSAQKNPTAFYLCASSWGLGIWEQFFGPGTRLTVL.

The chain joins TRBV2 to TRBJ2-4; 10 bases line up with TRBD1. The V gene's germline CDR1 is SNHLY and CDR2 FYNNEI. Losses at the gene ends were 8 bases for V and 0 bases for J; bases not matched to a gene: 10. The CDR3 totals 17 residues. The CDR3 reads CASHRDRGPLAKNIQYF. DNA of the CDR3: TGTGCCAGCCACCGGGACAGGGGCCCCCTAGCCAAAAACATTCAGTACTTC. The entire variable domain, with the rest obtained from reference TRBV2 and TRBJ2-4, is as follows: EPEVTQTPSHQVTQMGQEVILRCVPISNHLYFYWYRQILGQKVEFLVSFYNNEISEKSEIFDDQFSVERPDGSNFTLKIRSTKLEDSAMYFCASHRDRGPLAKNIQYFGAGTRLSVL.

The rearrangement links TRBV18 to TRBJ2-5, with TRBD2 as a possible D gene (6 bases). Trimming took off 3 bases at V and 1 base at J, with 9 bases between the two ends. Germline CDR1 and CDR2: KGHSH and LQKENI. This CDR3 region has 14 residues. For the CDR3, the DNA is TGTGCCAGCTCACCTTCGGGAGCCCAAGAGACCCAGTACTTC. As protein: CASSPSGAQETQYF.

This clone turned up a few times. CDR3 residues: CASSIDRSTGELFF. In DNA, the CDR3 is TGTGCCAGTAGTATAGATCGTAGCACCGGGGAGCTGTTTTTT. The chain joins TRBV19 to TRBJ2-2; no clear D. CDR3 length: 14 amino acids. Deletions cut 0 bases from V and 4 bases from J, with 6 bases between. Germline V CDR1 and CDR2: LNHDA, SQIVND (reference sequence).

This chain links TRBV30 with TRBJ2-5; 9 nucleotides agree with TRBD1. The CDR3 contains 13 residues. The germline gives CDR1 GTSNPN, CDR2 SVGIG (reference sequence). The junction had 1 base not matched to a gene; V was cut back by 3 bases and J by 2 bases. The CDR3 is CAWRDRGQETQYF. Here the CDR3 DNA reads TGTGCCTGGAGGGACAGGGGACAAGAGACCCAGTACTTC.